The rows below give T cell receptor beta chains drawn from one sample of a study of cytomegalovirus exposure and HLA in healthy donors. Here immunoSEQ multiplex PCR was the method, and the copy in TCRdb shows in-frame clones only, minus some. This sample's clone table lists approximately 110,000 clones. Sequences were obtained from PBMCs. These receptors were collected from a man aged 30 to 39 in good health and CMV-seronegative. The CDR3 runs from the conserved cysteine through the conserved F or W. The D gene is left open where the match is weak.

j_gene | v_gene | d_gene | CDR3nt | CDR3aa
TRBJ2-3 | TRBV4-3 | NA | TGCGCCAGCAGCCAAGACCGGGTTGTCGGGAATACGCAGTATTTT | CASSQDRVVGNTQYF
TRBJ2-7 | TRBV10-1 | TRBD1 | TGCGCCAGCAGTGAGTCTTCTCTCGGACAGGGATTACAGCAGTACTTC | CASSESSLGQGLQQYF
TRBJ1-2 | TRBV11-2 | NA | TGTGCCAGCAGCCGAACAGGGTTCGGCTACACCTTC | CASSRTGFGYTF
TRBJ1-4 | TRBV4-2 | NA | TGTGCCAGCAGCCAAGATACAGAGTATAATGAAAAACTGTTTTTT | CASSQDTEYNEKLFF
TRBJ2-7 | TRBV28 | TRBD1 | TGTGCCAGCAGTGCCCGGACAGGGGGTCACTACGAGCAGTACTTC | CASSARTGGHYEQYF
TRBJ2-5 | TRBV7-9 | TRBD2 | TGTGCCAGCAGCTTCCGGGGGGGTCTTTACCAAGAGACCCAGTACTTC | CASSFRGGLYQETQYF
TRBJ1-1 | TRBV29-1 | NA | TGCAGCGTTGGCACCCCCGGTAACACTGAAGCTTTCTTT | CSVGTPGNTEAFF
TRBJ2-3 | TRBV9 | TRBD2 | TGTGCCAGCTCGGGCCCCACTAGCGGGAGCACAGATACGCAGTATTTT | CASSGPTSGSTDTQYF
TRBJ2-1 | TRBV28 | TRBD2 | TGTGCCAGGAACCTAACGGGACTAGCGGAAATCAATGAGCAGTTCTTC | CARNLTGLAEINEQFF
TRBJ1-1 | TRBV6-1 | TRBD1 | TGTGCCAGCAGGGACAGGTGGAACACTGAAGCTTTCTTT | CASRDRWNTEAFF
TRBJ1-1 | TRBV7-2 | NA | TGTGCCAGCAGCACGGACCAGGGAACCACTGAAGCTTTCTTT | CASSTDQGTTEAFF
TRBJ2-7 | TRBV27 | TRBD1 | TGTGCCAGCAACTCAGGGGGAACTCGCGAGCAGTACTTC | CASNSGGTREQYF
TRBJ1-1 | TRBV6-5 | NA | TGTGCCAGCAGTCTAGGCAGGGGAACTGAAGCTTTCTTT | CASSLGRGTEAFF
TRBJ2-7 | TRBV30 | TRBD1 | TGTGCCTGGGGACAGGAGACCTACGAGCAGTACTTC | CAWGQETYEQYF
TRBJ1-5 | TRBV7-2 | TRBD1 | TGTGCCAGCAGCTTAGATGGACAGGGGAATCAGCCCCAGCATTTT | CASSLDGQGNQPQHF
TRBJ2-6 | TRBV7-9 | TRBD1 | TGTGCCAGCAGCTCCTACAGGGGCTCCGGGGCCAACGTCCTGACTTTC | CASSSYRGSGANVLTF
TRBJ2-1 | TRBV7-6 | NA | TGTGCCAGCAGCGCGGGCCGCCAACGGAATGAGCAGTTCTTC | CASSAGRQRNEQFF
TRBJ2-7 | TRBV28 | TRBD1 | TGTGCCAGCATCTACGGGGACAGGGCTCCCTACGAGCAGTACTTC | CASIYGDRAPYEQYF
TRBJ2-2 | TRBV7-9 | NA | TGTGCCAGCAGCCCCCTAGGTCTCGGGGAGCTGTTTTTT | CASSPLGLGELFF
TRBJ2-7 | TRBV29-1 | TRBD2 | TGCAGCGGCATCGGGACTAGCGGTTACGAGCAGTACTTC | CSGIGTSGYEQYF
TRBJ1-1 | TRBV10-3 | TRBD1 | TGTGCCATCAGTGAGCCGAGGGACAGGGTAACTGAAGCTTTCTTT | CAISEPRDRVTEAFF
TRBJ2-5 | TRBV10-3 | NA | TGTGCCATCAGTGAGTCGTTCGAACGGGAAGGCGAGACCCAGTACTTC | CAISESFEREGETQYF
TRBJ2-1 | TRBV18 | NA | TGTGCCAGCTCACCCCCGGGTATACTCGATGAGCAGTTCTTC | CASSPPGILDEQFF
TRBJ1-5 | TRBV19 | TRBD1 | TGTGCCAGTAGTATGGGGACAGTCGGACGTCAGCCCCAGCATTTT | CASSMGTVGRQPQHF
TRBJ1-4 | TRBV28 | NA | TGTGCCAGCAGTGTTCCAGGATTAACTAATGAAAAACTGTTTTTT | CASSVPGLTNEKLFF
TRBJ1-2 | TRBV6-5 | TRBD1 | TGTGCCAGCAGTTACTCCGGGACAGATGTCTACTATGGCTACACCTTC | CASSYSGTDVYYGYTF
TRBJ2-7 | TRBV30 | TRBD1 | TGTGCCTGGAGTGCCCGGGCTATACAGGGGTTGTACGAGCAGTACTTC | CAWSARAIQGLYEQYF
TRBJ2-7 | TRBV6-6 | TRBD2 | TGTGCCAGCAGACGACTAGCGGGAGTCTCCTACGAGCAGTACTTC | CASRRLAGVSYEQYF
TRBJ2-1 | TRBV7-3 | NA | TGTGCCAGCAGCTTAGGACAGTACAATGAGCAGTTCTTC | CASSLGQYNEQFF
TRBJ2-5 | TRBV20-1 | NA | TGCAGTGCTAGGGGGGCAGAGACCCAGTACTTC | CSARGAETQYF
TRBJ1-1 | TRBV30 | NA | TGTGCCTGGAGTCGGACTGGGAACACTGAAGCTTTCTTT | CAWSRTGNTEAFF
TRBJ2-1 | TRBV27 | NA | TGTGCCAGCAGTTACTCGGAGATCACTGAGCAGTTCTTC | CASSYSEITEQFF
TRBJ1-1 | TRBV5-6 | NA | TGTGCCAGCAGCTTGGAGGTCGGAGGGATGAACACTGAAGCTTTCTTT | CASSLEVGGMNTEAFF
TRBJ1-2 | TRBV4-2 | TRBD1 | TGTGCCAGCAGCCAAGGACAGGGGTCTGGTGGCTACACCTTC | CASSQGQGSGGYTF
TRBJ2-1 | TRBV7-9 | TRBD2 | TGTGCCAGCAGCCCAAGACTAGCGGATAGAAACAATGAGCAGTTCTTC | CASSPRLADRNNEQFF
TRBJ1-2 | TRBV19 | NA | TGTGCCAGTAGTATCAGAAGGGGTCTAGACTATGGCTACACCTTC | CASSIRRGLDYGYTF
TRBJ2-5 | TRBV27 | TRBD2 | TGTGCCAGCAGTCCTCCGGGACTAAGGGAGACCCAGTACTTC | CASSPPGLRETQYF
TRBJ2-7 | TRBV5-1 | NA | TGCGCCAGCAGCTTGGATTCCGGGGGGCTCGGCGAGCAGTACTTC | CASSLDSGGLGEQYF
TRBJ2-5 | TRBV7-2 | TRBD2 | TGTGCCAGCCACGCCCTGGACGGGAGGGGGTGGGAGACCCAGTACTTC | CASHALDGRGWETQYF
TRBJ2-1 | TRBV6-5 | TRBD1 | TGTGCCAGCAGAACAGGGGGCGCCCACAATGAGCAGTTCTTC | CASRTGGAHNEQFF
TRBJ2-3 | TRBV10-3 | NA | TGTGCCATCAGTGAGTCGGGCAGTAACACAGATACGCAGTATTTT | CAISESGSNTDTQYF